This T cell receptor beta chain is drawn from a study of siplizumab effects on memory and regulatory T cells. Study-level results: Only a minor fraction of alloreactive clones mapped to unstimulated subsets. Naive T cells seemed more diverse than memory cells; they also seemed major alloresponse contributors.

CDR1 is DFQATT and CDR2 is SNEGSKA in the germline V gene (reference sequence). Trimming took off 2 bases at V and 6 bases at J, with 8 bases between the two ends. The CDR3 runs to 11 residues. As for this clone: The antigen is not known.

Some clones are missing from TCRdb's copy, which holds only in-frame ones; the method was immunoSEQ multiplex PCR. The table records 70,000 or so clones, over 75% of them present only once. The chain couples TRBV20-1 to TRBJ2-7; D not certain. The receptor was isolated from a human donor in good health. The material sequenced was Tregs sorted from blood. The CDR3 nucleotides are TGCAGTGCTAGATTAGTTTCCGAGCAGTACTTC. It translates to CSARLVSEQYF.